This TCR beta chain was captured by sequencing in a study of siplizumab effects on memory and regulatory T cells (dated by TCRdb to the late 2010s). In terms of the full investigation: The effect of the anti-CD2 antibody siplizumab on alloreactive T-cell subsets was examined in allogeneic mixed lymphocyte reactions constructed from human PBMCs. The investigation overall reported the following: Sequences below about 10^-5 frequency were poorly captured, so only a minor fraction of alloreactive clones could be mapped to unstimulated subsets. For roughly 80-97% of proliferating CD4+ or CD8+ clones, no naive or memory phenotype could be assigned. Compared with memory T cells, unstimulated naive T cells appeared more diverse, and naive cells seemed to make a substantial contribution to the alloresponse. Siplizumab significantly lowered the cumulative frequency of alloreactive sequences that could be traced to unstimulated CD4+ memory T cells. The suppressive function of proliferating Tregs from siplizumab cultures was not functionally confirmed. Of the alloreactive CD4+ clones that could be mapped, the Treg-derived share averaged about 67% with siplizumab compared with under 30% in control reactions.

Library preparation used the immunoSEQ multiplex PCR assay. Roughly 100,000 TCR templates per sample were assayed by the deep sequencing platform. Genomic DNA extracted from sorted T cells was used for TCRbeta CDR3 sequencing. In the source study's methods: The R programming language was used for clonal analysis of TCRbeta CDR3 data. Alloreactive CD4+ and CD8+ clones were identified by comparing unstimulated samples to CFSE-low samples taken after the reaction. By matching sequences to the repertoires of sorted unstimulated Treg and non-Treg cells, each alloreactive CD4+ clone was assigned a regulatory or non-regulatory origin. TCRdb obtained this table from immuneACCESS and retained in-frame rearrangements with V and J assigned. These tables miss some clones; where compared with another copy, unresolved V genes account for less than half of the shortfall, and the remainder is unexplained. The V and J calls and the clone size are those of that table, but D and trimming were determined from the DNA. This sample gives more than 85,000 clones in total; 80% to 90% of them show up just once. The biggest ten clones account for 15% of the sample.

Turning to this clone: The clone's antigen remains unknown. No base qualities exist here, and no much larger clone lies one base off it.

Sequences MGHDK (CDR1) and SYGVNS (CDR2) are obtained from the germline V gene. V lost 4 bases and J lost 0 bases; the stretch between them is 10 bases long. The CDR3 goes from the cysteine to the phenylalanine over 14 residues. Only CDR3 DNA is held: 42 bases, read in frame from base 1. Sorted unstimulated T cells and proliferating T cells recovered from mixed lymphocyte reactions underwent TCRbeta CDR3 sequencing. Fresh whole blood from fewer than 12 HLA-typed healthy donors was used to isolate PBMCs. The sequence is built from TRBV25-1 and TRBJ2-7; a tentative D call is TRBD1 (5 bases match). The sequenced material came from CD4+ T cells sorted from blood. This receptor was taken from a human donor in good health. The CDR3 here reads CASSVPGNSYEQYF. The sequenced DNA: TGTGCCAGCAGTGTACCAGGGAACTCCTACGAGCAGTACTTC.